These 8 T cell receptor beta chains originate from one sample sequenced in a study of T cells in localized non-small cell lung cancer. Using immunoSEQ multiplex PCR, the repertoire was profiled, and TCRdb retains in-frame clones only, with some absent. The sample includes tens of thousands of clones, nearly 80% of them seen just once. The sequenced sample was peripheral blood, obtained before any cancer treatment. Every receptor here comes from a male donor aged 60 or older with stage II squamous cell lung carcinoma.

V is TRBV28 and J is TRBJ1-5; possibly TRBD1 for D (6 bases). The CDR3 is 14 amino acids. Between the trimmed V and J ends, which lost 9 bases and 6 bases, there was a span of 18 bases. Germline CDR1 is MDHEN and CDR2 is SYDVKM. Here the CDR3 DNA reads TGTGCCAGTCTAAGACAGGAACTTGGTCAGCCCCAGCATTTT. It is translated as CASLRQELGQPQHF.

The J gene is TRBJ2-2, the V gene TRBV19, with D maybe TRBD2 (5 bases). The CDR3 loop spans 14 amino acids. Germline V CDR1 and CDR2: LNHDA, SQIVND (reference sequence). The V and J ends lost 7 bases and 7 bases respectively, with 16 bases between them. CDR3 bases: TGTGCCAGTATTTCCTGGGGAGAGGGCGGGGAGCTGTTTTTT. This encodes CASISWGEGGELFF.

The rearrangement uses TRBV27 and TRBJ2-1; the match to TRBD2 covers 10 bases. CDR3 length: 13 residues. Germline-derived CDR1 and CDR2 are MNHEY and SMNVEV (reference sequence). V lost 2 bases and J lost 11; bases outside the gene matches: 3. CDR3 nucleotides: TGTGCCAGCAGTTTAGTAGCGGGGGGACAGCAGTTCTTC. This sequence encodes CASSLVAGGQQFF.

The sample holds one count of this clone. The gene calls are TRBV19 and TRBJ1-3; possibly TRBD1 for D (6 bases). The V gene lost 10 bases and the J gene lost 4 bases, with 17 bases spanning the gap. This CDR3 spans 14 amino acids. From germline, CDR1 is LNHDA and CDR2 SQIVND (reference sequence). The CDR3 reads CATSATRGGNTIYF. The CDR3 DNA follows: TGTGCCACCTCAGCGACCAGGGGAGGAAACACCATATATTTT.

V is TRBV2 and J is TRBJ1-4; D ambiguous. The CDR3 loop spans 11 amino acids. The ends were cut back, 6 bases at V and 8 bases at J, with 7 bases in the middle. Germline values: CDR1 SNHLY, CDR2 FYNNEI. The CDR3 coding sequence is TGTGCCAGCAGCGTAGGGGAAAAACTGTTTTTT. This translates into CASSVGEKLFF. Based on the CDR3 plus reference TRBV2 and TRBJ1-4, the full variable domain is EPEVTQTPSHQVTQMGQEVILRCVPISNHLYFYWYRQILGQKVEFLVSFYNNEISEKSEIFDDQFSVERPDGSNFTLKIRSTKLEDSAMYFCASSVGEKLFFGSGTQLSVL.

This chain uses TRBV6-5 with TRBJ2-7, with D uncertain. The CDR3 extends over 12 amino acids. V lost 0 bases and J lost 6, with 6 bases in between. The germline CDR1 and CDR2 sequences are MNHEY and SVGAGI. This chain's CDR3 is CASSYSLSEQYF. The CDR3 DNA reads TGTGCCAGCAGTTACTCGTTGTCCGAGCAGTACTTC.

The rearrangement links TRBV12-5 to TRBJ1-4; D is undetermined. The germline CDR1 and CDR2 sequences are LGHNT and FRNRAP. V lost 2 bases, J lost 7 bases, and 8 bases lay in between. The CDR3 loop spans 13 amino acids. The DNA for the CDR3 is TGTGCTAGTGGTTTGTCCGGCGGTGAAAAACTGTTTTTT. Its translation is CASGLSGGEKLFF. Full variable domain (missing parts from reference TRBV12-5 and TRBJ1-4): DARVTQTPRHKVTEMGQEVTMRCQPILGHNTVFWYRQTMMQGLELLAYFRNRAPLDDSGMPKDRFSAEMPDATLATLKIQPSEPRDSAVYFCASGLSGGEKLFFGSGTQLSVL.

This rearrangement joins TRBV19 to TRBJ2-1; 8 nucleotides line up with TRBD2. Germline assignment: CDR1 LNHDA and CDR2 SQIVND (reference sequence). This CDR3 contains 12 residues. Trimming took 6 bases from V and 9 from J; bases not matched to a gene: 4. The CDR3 sequence: CASSQLAAEQFF. In DNA form, the CDR3 reads TGTGCCAGTAGCCAACTAGCGGCTGAGCAGTTCTTC.